This is a list of T cell receptor beta chains from one sample in a study of long-term antiretroviral therapy in people with HIV. Clones were read by immunoSEQ multiplex PCR, and TCRdb kept only the in-frame ones, dropping some. This sample yields 20,000 to 25,000 clones, of which roughly four fifths are seen a single time; 18% belongs to the top ten. The sample here was unsorted PBMCs, taken 0.5 years before starting antiretroviral therapy. The receptors shown here come from a man aged 35-49 years with HIV. Both conserved end residues are trimmed from each CDR3. A D gene is named only where the DNA matches it firmly. The size field is filled for only some rows; it gives once, few, many or a size class.

TRBV4-1	.	TRBD1	ASSPRDFRGEQPQH
TRBV10-3	.	TRBD2	AISLAGGDTDTQY
TRBV2	.	TRBD2	ASSEFLAGGNEQF
TRBV18	.	TRBD1	ASSPPGQGGSGELF
TRBV6-6	.	.	ASSYSLGGPYGYT
TRBV4-3	.	.	ASSQDVGEWRPQH
TRBV5-1	once	TRBD2	ASSLAGRFNEQF
TRBV30	.	.	AWSPAPTYEQY
TRBV7-8	.	.	ASSLGQPQYGYT
TRBV5-6	.	TRBD1	ASSLGTGYNNQPQH